The T cell receptor beta chain under discussion was sequenced for a study of blood T cells in healthy people across ages. Notes on this clonotype: Its antigen remains unidentified.

Sample-barcoded 5' priming and a J-beta primer mix drove a second PCR of about 7 to 11 cycles. TCRdb ran MiXCR on the 5' RACE reads and lists one entry per CDR3 protein. The sample lists 650,000 to 800,000 distinct CDR3 sequences, around 43% seen once, with about a fifth in the top ten. Overall study findings and caveats: Older individuals had lower TCR beta diversity per million T cells (the decline was roughly linear). Long-lived donors had more naive CD4+ cells and higher diversity than aged donors.

Trimming shortened V by 0 bases and J by 4 bases, and 7 bases separated the two germline ends. The CDR3 spans 14 residues. Germline CDR1 SGDLS, CDR2 YYNGEE. The sequencing sample was made of blood. This clonotype was obtained from a man aged 55 to 70 in good health. The gene calls are TRBV9 and TRBJ2-2; D gene unclear. In DNA, the CDR3 is TGTGCCAGCAGCGTAGTGGCTTCCACCGGGGAGCTGTTTTTT. This translates into CASSVVASTGELFF.